This is a list of T cell receptor beta chains from one sample in a study of T cell responses to AZD1222 COVID-19 vaccine. Assay: immunoSEQ multiplex PCR; the TCRdb copy retains only in-frame clones and omits some. This table has roughly 99,000 clones, around 90% appearing once. The sequencing here drew on peripheral blood, taken on day 0 of AZD1222 vaccination. These receptors were obtained from an adult in good health. Each CDR3 is given with its conserved first and last residue. Each record gives: J gene, V gene, D gene, CDR3 protein, CDR3 DNA. D genes are given only for firm matches.

TRBJ2-5,TRBV7-2,.,CASSFQETQYF,TGTGCCAGCAGCTTTCAAGAGACCCAGTACTTC
TRBJ1-3,TRBV25-1,.,CASSAFGSGNTIYF,TGTGCCAGCAGCGCCTTCGGGTCTGGAAACACCATATATTTT
TRBJ2-7,TRBV29-1,.,CSVDSGEGDEQYF,TGCAGCGTTGACTCCGGGGAGGGGGACGAGCAGTACTTC
TRBJ1-1,TRBV6-5,TRBD1,CASSYGDRTNTEAFF,TGTGCCAGCAGTTACGGGGACAGGACAAACACTGAAGCTTTCTTT
TRBJ2-2,TRBV2,TRBD2,CASRALTGTSGGATGELFF,TGTGCCAGCAGAGCTCTTACCGGGACTAGCGGGGGGGCAACCGGGGAGCTGTTTTTT
TRBJ1-1,TRBV28,.,CASSLLGFEAFF,TGTGCCAGCAGTTTATTGGGTTTTGAAGCTTTCTTT
TRBJ2-1,TRBV7-9,.,CASSPGRSSYNEQFF,TGTGCCAGCAGCCCGGGGAGGAGCTCCTACAATGAGCAGTTCTTC
TRBJ2-7,TRBV5-5,.,CASSLGPGGSYEQYF,TGTGCCAGCAGCTTGGGTCCCGGGGGTTCCTACGAGCAGTACTTC
TRBJ1-2,TRBV5-4,.,CASSSALNRENGYTF,TGTGCCAGCAGCTCGGCCCTGAACAGGGAAAATGGCTACACCTTC
TRBJ2-5,TRBV11-2,.,CASSLRETQYF,TGTGCCAGCAGCTTACGGGAGACCCAGTACTTC
TRBJ2-1,TRBV2,.,CASSEPGDNEQFF,TGTGCCAGCAGTGAACCCGGGGACAATGAGCAGTTCTTC
TRBJ1-2,TRBV4-2,.,CASSQDFPRTYGYTF,TGTGCCAGCAGCCAAGACTTTCCAAGGACGTATGGCTACACCTTC
TRBJ2-3,TRBV18,TRBD2,CASSKTSGGPGGSSDTQYF,TGTGCCAGCTCTAAGACTAGCGGGGGCCCCGGAGGGTCCTCAGATACGCAGTATTTT
TRBJ2-3,TRBV7-8,TRBD1,CASSLVGLRQGVPSSTDTQYF,TGTGCCAGCAGCTTAGTCGGTTTGCGGCAGGGGGTCCCTTCTAGCACAGATACGCAGTATTTT
TRBJ2-7,TRBV7-6,TRBD1,CASSLYGQGGYEQYF,TGTGCCAGCAGCTTATACGGACAGGGGGGATACGAGCAGTACTTC
TRBJ2-3,TRBV12-5,.,CASGVAPLTDTQYF,TGTGCTAGTGGGGTAGCTCCACTGACAGATACGCAGTATTTT
TRBJ2-1,TRBV7-2,.,CASSSAPGTNNEQFF,TGTGCCAGCAGCTCCGCCCCCGGGACGAACAATGAGCAGTTCTTC
TRBJ1-4,TRBV3-1/TRBV3-2,.,CASSQAGLKETNEKLFF,TGTGCCAGCAGCCAAGCAGGATTGAAAGAGACTAATGAAAAACTGTTTTTT
TRBJ2-7,TRBV5-1,TRBD2,CASWDTSGVSEQYF,TGCGCCAGCTGGGATACTAGCGGGGTCTCCGAGCAGTACTTC
TRBJ2-5,TRBV28,TRBD1,CASSLGGQDQETQYF,TGTGCCAGCAGTTTAGGCGGACAGGACCAAGAGACCCAGTACTTC
TRBJ2-1,TRBV5-1,.,CASSPAGGNEQFF,TGCGCCAGCAGCCCAGCCGGGGGCAATGAGCAGTTCTTC
TRBJ1-6,TRBV6-1,.,CASSEIDSQSPLHF,TGTGCCAGCAGTGAAATTGACAGTCAATCACCCCTCCACTTT
TRBJ2-2,TRBV7-9,.,CASSPRGPHTGELFF,TGTGCCAGCAGCCCAAGGGGCCCTCACACCGGGGAGCTGTTTTTT